A single sample gave rise to the 19 T cell receptor beta chains below, sequenced in a study of regulatory T cells in long-lasting Graves disease. Time point noted: persistent/refractory GD, antithyroid drugs over 5 years with positive TRAb. Construction of the TCR library relied on RNA isolated from PBMCs. Arm-PCR with iRepertoire HTBI primers amplified the CDR3 regions for these TCR beta libraries. TCRdb independently ran MiXCR on the multiplex PCR reads; one entry per CDR3 protein. The sample holds 350,000 to 450,000 distinct CDR3 sequences; approximately 25% are singletons and the top ten take 28%. Specimen: peripheral blood mononuclear cells (PBMCs), collected when the disease was refractory, from a patient treated with antithyroid drugs. The source is a woman in her forties with Graves disease.

The V and J genes are TRBV5-8 and TRBJ2-1; D not resolved. The V and J ends lost 0 bases and 15 bases respectively, with 13 bases between them. The CDR3 extends over 12 amino acids. The V gene's germline CDR1 is SGHTS and CDR2 YDEGEE. CDR3 coding DNA: TGTGCCAGCAGCTTGGGACAAGTTGAATGGTTCTTC. Its translation is CASSLGQVEWFF.

The V gene is TRBV19, the J gene TRBJ2-3; no clear D gene. The CDR3 length is 15 residues. The V gene lost 3 bases and the J gene lost 5 bases, with 15 bases spanning the gap. Germline assignment: CDR1 LNHDA and CDR2 SQIVND (reference sequence). The CDR3 DNA follows: TGTGCCAGTAGTATTCGGGCGGATGATGGAGATACGCAGTATTTT. Translation: CASSIRADDGDTQYF. Complete variable domain (other parts from reference TRBV19 and TRBJ2-3): DGGITQSPKYLFRKEGQNVTLSCEQNLNHDAMYWYRQDPGQGLRLIYYSQIVNDFQKGDIAEGYSVSREKKESFPLTVTSAQKNPTAFYLCASSIRADDGDTQYFGPGTRLTVL.

The V gene is TRBV30, the J gene TRBJ1-5; no clear D. V was cut by 1 base and J by 3 bases, with 10 bases left in between. CDR1 is GTSNPN, CDR2 SVGIG, per germline (reference sequence). There are 14 residues in the CDR3. In DNA, the CDR3 is TGTGCCTGGAGTGCACATATATCCAATCAGCCCCAGCATTTT. Protein product: CAWSAHISNQPQHF.

The rearrangement links TRBV28 to TRBJ2-1, with D tentatively TRBD2 (6 bases). Deletions cut 3 bases from V and 8 bases from J, with 17 bases between. This CDR3 spans 15 amino acids. Germline V gene lookup returns CDR1 MDHEN and CDR2 SYDVKM. This CDR3 is CASSFEGEAIHEQFF. In nucleotides, the CDR3 is TGTGCCAGCAGTTTCGAAGGGGAGGCCATTCATGAGCAGTTCTTC.

This clonotype showed up many times. This chain joins TRBV25-1 and TRBJ1-4; D possibly corresponds to TRBD1 (5 bases). This CDR3 has 17 residues. Germline CDR1 MGHDK, CDR2 SYGVNS. The V end was cut by 4 bases, the J end by 0 bases, with 15 bases between. This chain's CDR3 is CASSVSVGRTTNEKLFF. DNA for the CDR3: TGTGCCAGCAGTGTTTCGGTGGGGCGCACAACTAATGAAAAACTGTTTTTT.

The gene calls are TRBV7-9 and TRBJ2-7; TRBD2 is a possible D gene (6 bases). Looked up from germline, CDR1 is SEHNR and CDR2 is FQNEAQ (reference sequence). Trimming stripped 6 bases from V and 1 base from J, with 13 bases between. The CDR3 consists of 14 residues. The CDR3 sequence: CASSSVEGSYEQYF. The CDR3, as DNA: TGTGCCAGCAGTTCCGTGGAGGGTTCCTACGAGCAGTACTTC.

The rearrangement uses TRBV10-2 and TRBJ2-3; D is possibly TRBD2 (5 bases). Trimming stripped 8 bases from V and 4 bases from J, with 13 bases between. Germline V gives CDR1 WSHSY, CDR2 SAAADI. The CDR3 loop spans 13 amino acids. The CDR3 coding sequence is TGCGCCAGCGCGGGCAGTGCCCCAGATACGCAGTATTTT. Amino acids: CASAGSAPDTQYF.

The V gene is TRBV30, the J gene TRBJ1-5; D ambiguous. The CDR3 sequence is 13 residues long. Germline V CDR1 and CDR2: GTSNPN, SVGIG (reference sequence). Trimming took 2 bases from V and 3 from J, leaving 8 bases between them. The CDR3 coding sequence is TGTGCCTGGAGTCGGAAACACAATCAGCCCCAGCATTTT. This gives the protein CAWSRKHNQPQHF.

This clonotype has just a few counts. The rearrangement joins TRBV7-8 to TRBJ1-3; 7 bases line up with TRBD1. This CDR3 region has 16 residues. Germline CDR1 SGHVS, CDR2 FQNEAQ. Trimming took 5 bases from V and 0 from J; bases not matched to a gene: 7. CDR3 loop: CASSAGTVDSGNTIYF. CDR3 DNA sequence: TGTGCCAGCAGCGCCGGGACAGTCGACTCTGGAAACACCATATATTTT.

This clonotype was seen a handful of times. This rearrangement joins TRBV7-9 to TRBJ2-7; D not resolved. The germline V and J ends were trimmed by 5 bases and 5 bases, with 13 bases remaining between them. Germline V gives CDR1 SEHNR, CDR2 FQNEAQ (reference sequence). The CDR3 runs to 13 residues. The CDR3 spells CASSPRSDHEQYF. As DNA, the CDR3 is TGTGCCAGCAGCCCCAGATCAGACCACGAGCAGTACTTC.

The CDR3 sequence is CASSYFGQTYEQYF. The CDR3 DNA sequence: TGTGCCAGCAGTTACTTCGGACAGACTTACGAGCAGTACTTC. The chain is built from TRBV6-5 and TRBJ2-7, with a tentative D call TRBD1 (6 bases). CDR3 length equals 14 residues. Germline CDR1 and CDR2: MNHEY and SVGAGI. V lost 1 base and J lost 4, with 11 bases in between.

This clonotype came up a few times. The chain has TRBV20-1 and TRBJ1-5; 7 nucleotides align to TRBD1. V shed 2 bases and J 2 bases; nucleotides not matched to a gene: 6. The CDR3 sequence is 15 residues long. The germline V gene has CDR1 DFQATT and CDR2 SNEGSKA (reference sequence). In DNA, the CDR3 is TGCAGTGCTAGAAGACAGGGTTCGGGCAATCAGCCCCAGCATTTT. It encodes CSARRQGSGNQPQHF.

Ten or more counts support this clonotype. The CDR3 protein is CASRYSGTGLKTEAFF. The CDR3 DNA is TGTGCCAGCAGATACTCCGGGACAGGGCTTAAGACTGAAGCTTTCTTT. The chain couples TRBV12-3 or TRBV12-4 to TRBJ1-1; 9 bases agree with TRBD1. V trimming: 6 bases; J trimming: 5 bases; junction bases outside the gene matches: 13. There are 16 residues in the CDR3.

As to this clonotype: This may come from a read error, since a much larger clone is one base off. The chain employs TRBV2 and TRBJ2-7; 13 bases agree with TRBD2. The CDR3 has 16 amino acids. CDR1 is SNHLY, CDR2 FYNNEI, per germline. Written as DNA, the CDR3 is TGTGCCAGCACCATCGTCGGGACTAGCGGGGCCTACGGGCAGTACTTC. This translates into CASTIVGTSGAYGQYF.

In its sample, this clonotype was seen many times. V usage is TRBV11-2 and J usage is TRBJ1-1; the match to TRBD1 covers 9 bases. Germline trimming cut 5 bases from V and 0 bases from J; bases unmatched to any gene: 1. Per germline, CDR1 SGHAT and CDR2 FQNNGV. The CDR3 spans 14 residues. In DNA form, the CDR3 reads TGTGCCAGCAGCCGGACAGGGGTGAACACTGAAGCTTTCTTT. This gives the protein CASSRTGVNTEAFF.

This clonotype came up many times. This chain connects TRBV12-3 or TRBV12-4 to TRBJ1-1; D may be TRBD1 (6 bases). The CDR3 runs to 20 residues. V was clipped by 3 bases and J by 3 bases, with 29 bases between them. CDR3 region: CASSFSGEVWQEGQDTEAFF. CDR3 nucleotides: TGTGCCAGCAGTTTTTCAGGGGAGGTCTGGCAGGAGGGGCAAGACACTGAAGCTTTCTTT.

The chain is built from TRBV29-1 and TRBJ1-1; no firm D call. Germline CDR1 SQVTM, CDR2 ANQGSEA. The V end lost 4 bases, the J end lost 4 bases, and 13 bases lay between the germline ends. This CDR3 is 13 amino acids long. The CDR3 coding sequence is TGCAGCGTTGTCCCGTGGTTGGGCACTGAAGCTTTCTTT. Translation: CSVVPWLGTEAFF.

Only a few counts were recorded for this clonotype. The rearrangement joins TRBV10-2 to TRBJ1-5; D is uncertain. The CDR3 runs 14 residues. The germline CDR1 and CDR2 sequences are WSHSY and SAAADI. Trimming pared 5 bases from V and 0 bases from J, leaving 8 bases between. CDR3 amino acids: CASSPTNSNQPQHF. For the CDR3, the DNA is TGCGCCAGCAGTCCTACTAATAGCAATCAGCCCCAGCATTTT.

In its sample, this clonotype was seen many times. The chain joins TRBV28 to TRBJ1-6, with 11 positions matching TRBD1. The V gene end was trimmed by 4 bases and the J gene end by 14 bases; junction bases not matched to a gene: 10. This CDR3 contains 15 residues. CDR1 and CDR2 (germline): MDHEN, SYDVKM. Here the CDR3 DNA reads TGTGCCAGCAGTTCACCCGGACAGGGGGCGCGGGCCCTCCACTTT. Translating it yields CASSSPGQGARALHF.